One sample yielded the 21 T cell receptor beta chains listed below, sequenced in a study of blood T cell repertoires in COVID-19. Produced via immunoSEQ multiplex PCR; TCRdb's table is partial and in-frame only. The repertoire holds fewer than 65,000 clones, with around 84% as singletons. Sequencing was performed on peripheral blood. Receptors originate from a human donor in a cohort sampled during active COVID-19.

This clone is medium-sized by share. The chain has TRBV19 and TRBJ2-6; D is unresolved. The CDR3 extends over 15 amino acids. V lost 3 bases to trimming and J lost 4 bases, with 10 bases between them. From germline, CDR1 is LNHDA and CDR2 SQIVND (reference sequence). This chain's CDR3 is CASSIRPEGANVLTF. The CDR3 coding sequence is TGTGCCAGTAGTATCAGGCCTGAGGGGGCCAACGTCCTGACTTTC.

This clone was counted between two and nine times. The chain couples TRBV5-4 to TRBJ2-1; 10 bases agree with TRBD2. The J segment lost 4 bases and the V segment lost 0 bases, leaving 7 bases of the junction unmatched. The germline V gene encodes CDR1 SGHNT and CDR2 YYREEE (reference sequence). This CDR3 has 17 residues. CDR3 loop: CASSLGWGSGRYNEQFF. CDR3 nucleotide sequence: TGTGCCAGCAGCTTGGGTTGGGGTAGCGGGAGGTACAATGAGCAGTTCTTC.

The genes are TRBV6-5 and TRBJ2-7; TRBD2 matches at 7 bases. This CDR3 is 15 amino acids long. The germline V gene encodes CDR1 MNHEY and CDR2 SVGAGI. V lost 0 bases, J lost 3 bases, and 5 bases stayed unmatched. CDR3 bases: TGTGCCAGCAGTTACTCGGCCGGGGAGGGCTACGAGCAGTACTTC. Translated: CASSYSAGEGYEQYF.

The chain joins TRBV28 to TRBJ1-4; D remains ambiguous. The length of the CDR3 is 11 residues. The V gene's germline CDR1 is MDHEN and CDR2 SYDVKM. Trimming shortened V by 6 bases and J by 8 bases, and 7 bases separated the two germline ends. In nucleotides, the CDR3 is TGTGCCAGCAGCTCTATCGAAAAACTGTTTTTT. Residues: CASSSIEKLFF. Full variable domain (missing parts from reference TRBV28 and TRBJ1-4): DVKVTQSSRYLVKRTGEKVFLECVQDMDHENMFWYRQDPGLGLRLIYFSYDVKMKEKGDIPEGYSVSREKKERFSLILESASTNQTSMYLCASSSIEKLFFGSGTQLSVL.

The chain couples TRBV7-6 to TRBJ2-5; 10 bases map to TRBD2. CDR1 SGHVS and CDR2 FNYEAQ come from the germline V gene. V lost 1 base to trimming and J lost 5 bases; unmatched junction nucleotides: 13. The CDR3 is made up of 18 amino acids. Written as DNA, the CDR3 is TGTGCCAGCAGCTTAGGACTGGGACTAGCGCTAGGCGGGGAGACCCAGTACTTC. It codes for CASSLGLGLALGGETQYF.

The sample holds one count of this clone. This rearrangement joins TRBV4-3 to TRBJ1-1; the D is unclear. The CDR3 runs 16 residues. Trimming stripped 1 base from V and 4 bases from J, with 16 bases between. Germline V gives CDR1 LGHNA, CDR2 YSLEER. The CDR3 DNA reads as TGCGCCAGCAGCCAAGGATCGAGAGATCTCACCACTGAAGCTTTCTTT. It yields the protein CASSQGSRDLTTEAFF.

The gene calls are TRBV6-1 and TRBJ1-4, with no clear D. CDR1 is MNHNS, CDR2 SASEGT, per germline. With 2 bases removed from V and 8 bases from J, the gap between germline ends came to 18 bases. The CDR3 is made up of 16 amino acids. CDR3 sequence (DNA): TGTGCCAGCAGTGAAACGGCCCCCGCCGTCGGGGAAAAACTGTTTTTT. Translated: CASSETAPAVGEKLFF.

This chain uses TRBV5-1 with TRBJ1-1; no definite D call. Between the trimmed V and J ends, which lost 7 bases and 0 bases, there was a span of 16 bases. Germline assignment: CDR1 SGHRS and CDR2 YFSETQ. CDR3 size: 15 residues. The CDR3 DNA sequence: TGCGCCAGCTCCCCGGAGGCAAGCTTGAACACTGAAGCTTTCTTT. Its translation: CASSPEASLNTEAFF.

The table lists this clone with a few counts. The rearrangement links TRBV3-1 (or the pseudogene TRBV3-2) to TRBJ2-7; 14 positions match TRBD2. Germline CDR1 LGHDT, CDR2 YNNKEL (reference sequence). V lost 6 bases, J lost 6 bases, and 1 base stayed unmatched. The CDR3 loop spans 13 amino acids. This CDR3 is CASRGTSGSEQYF. The CDR3 region has the DNA TGTGCCAGCAGAGGGACTAGCGGGAGCGAGCAGTACTTC.

This clone was seen once. The chain recombines TRBV11-2 with TRBJ2-4; weak D call: TRBD1 (6 bases). Germline CDR1 SGHAT, CDR2 FQNNGV. The germline V and J ends were trimmed by 0 bases and 1 base, with 22 bases remaining between them. The CDR3 runs to 20 residues. CDR3 nucleotide sequence: TGTGCCAGCAGCTTAGAGCGACCGGGACACATAATGGGGGCCAAAAACATTCAGTACTTC. Translation gives CASSLERPGHIMGAKNIQYF.

This rearrangement joins TRBV28 to TRBJ1-5; 11 nucleotides agree with TRBD1. Germline lookup yields CDR1 MDHEN and CDR2 SYDVKM. With 10 bases clipped from V and 3 bases from J, the junction kept 11 bases outside the gene matches. The CDR3 covers 16 residues. The DNA of the CDR3 is TGTGCCACCTTCGGAGGACAGGGGGCGTTCAATCAGCCCCAGCATTTT. This codes for CATFGGQGAFNQPQHF. The full variable domain, with the rest looked up from reference TRBV28 and TRBJ1-5, is DVKVTQSSRYLVKRTGEKVFLECVQDMDHENMFWYRQDPGLGLRLIYFSYDVKMKEKGDIPEGYSVSREKKERFSLILESASTNQTSMYLCATFGGQGAFNQPQHFGDGTRLSIL.

This clone was observed a handful of times. The V gene is TRBV5-6, the J gene TRBJ1-2; D remains unclear. This CDR3 is built from 12 residues. Germline V lookup: CDR1 SGHDT, CDR2 YYEEEE. Trimming shortened V by 4 bases and J by 7 bases, and 11 bases separated the two germline ends. Here the CDR3 reads CASSVRYSGYTF. CDR3 nucleotide sequence: TGTGCCAGCAGCGTCCGATACAGTGGCTACACCTTC.

This sequence joins TRBV7-8 and TRBJ1-2; D perhaps matches TRBD1 (5 bases). Germline values: CDR1 SGHVS, CDR2 FQNEAQ. V was trimmed by 5 bases and J by 0 bases, leaving 10 bases between them. The CDR3 length is 14 residues. This CDR3 is CASSLYRTNYGYTF. Written as DNA, the CDR3 is TGTGCCAGCAGCCTTTACAGGACTAACTATGGCTACACCTTC.

The chain has TRBV28 and TRBJ2-1; possibly TRBD2 for D (6 bases). This CDR3 is 13 amino acids long. The germline V and J ends were trimmed by 6 bases and 4 bases, with 10 bases remaining between them. Germline-derived CDR1 and CDR2 are MDHEN and SYDVKM. CDR3 DNA: TGTGCCAGCAGGATCCGGGAGTACAATGAGCAGTTCTTC. It is translated as CASRIREYNEQFF.

The chain couples TRBV19 to TRBJ1-5, with D maybe TRBD1 (6 bases). From germline, CDR1 is LNHDA and CDR2 SQIVND (reference sequence). CDR3 length equals 15 residues. Trimming left V 3 bases short and J 4 bases short, with 13 bases between. The CDR3 loop reads CASSIYRVGNQPQHF. DNA of the CDR3: TGTGCCAGTAGTATCTACAGGGTTGGTAATCAGCCCCAGCATTTT.

The J gene is TRBJ1-2, the V gene TRBV5-6; TRBD1 matches 7 bases. Germline lookup yields CDR1 SGHDT and CDR2 YYEEEE. V lost 5 bases to trimming and J lost 2 bases; unmatched junction nucleotides: 3. This CDR3 is 13 amino acids long. CDR3 in amino acids: CASRTQGNYGYTF. In DNA form, the CDR3 reads TGTGCCAGCAGAACACAGGGGAACTATGGCTACACCTTC. Filled out from reference TRBV5-6 and TRBJ1-2, the complete variable domain reads DAGVTQSPTHLIKTRGQQVTLRCSPKSGHDTVSWYQQALGQGPQFIFQYYEEEERQRGNFPDRFSGHQFPNYSSELNVNALLLGDSALYLCASRTQGNYGYTFGSGTRLTVV.

This clone has only one observation. This sequence joins TRBV6-2 or TRBV6-3 and TRBJ1-5; D is uncertain. CDR1 MNHEY and CDR2 SVGEGT come from the germline V gene. The CDR3 runs 15 residues. Trimming cost V 5 bases and J 0 bases, with 11 bases left between them. Here the CDR3 reads CASSSPQYSNQPQHF. The CDR3 nucleotides are TGTGCCAGCAGTAGCCCACAGTATAGCAATCAGCCCCAGCATTTT.

The V call is TRBV19, the J call TRBJ2-7; D perhaps matches TRBD2 (7 bases). Germline values: CDR1 LNHDA, CDR2 SQIVND (reference sequence). The CDR3 covers 15 residues. V was trimmed by 2 bases and J by 3 bases, leaving 14 bases between them. The CDR3 region is CASSIKGGGVYEQYF. CDR3 nucleotides: TGTGCCAGTAGTATAAAGGGAGGGGGAGTCTACGAGCAGTACTTC.

CDR3 DNA: TGTGCCAGCAGTTTTAGCGGGAGCGACGACTACGAGCAGTACTTC. It is translated as CASSFSGSDDYEQYF. J is TRBJ2-7 and V is TRBV28, with TRBD2 identical over 9 bases. This CDR3 comprises 15 residues. The germline V gene has CDR1 MDHEN and CDR2 SYDVKM. Trimming at V came to 3 bases and at J to 3 bases, leaving 6 bases not matched to a gene.

This clone has a handful of counts. This sequence joins TRBV3-1 (or the pseudogene TRBV3-2) and TRBJ2-2; 10 nucleotides match TRBD2. CDR1 LGHDT and CDR2 YNNKEL come from the germline V gene (reference sequence). This CDR3 is built from 16 residues. The V segment lost 4 bases and the J segment 4 bases; nucleotides outside the gene matches: 6. In DNA form, the CDR3 reads TGTGCCAGCAGCCGGGGACTAGCGTTCGGCACCGGGGAGCTGTTTTTT. Protein sequence: CASSRGLAFGTGELFF.

This clone was detected once. The gene calls are TRBV29-1 and TRBJ2-1; 10 nucleotides align to TRBD2. J gave up 6 bases and V 4 bases, and 6 bases lay outside the gene matches. Per germline, CDR1 SQVTM and CDR2 ANQGSEA. The CDR3 runs to 14 residues. The CDR3 spells CSVVGSGGANEQFF. CDR3 DNA sequence: TGCAGCGTTGTTGGAAGCGGGGGGGCCAATGAGCAGTTCTTC.